This T cell receptor beta chain was documented in a study of T cells expressing NK-cell markers. As for the study in general: All TCR beta repertoires analysed originated from sorted CD3+CD56+NKG2C+, CD3+CD56+NKG2C- and CD3+CD56-NKG2C+ T cells.

As the method of synthesis, 5'RACE template switching with UMIs yielded TCR beta cDNA. TCRdb derives one entry per CDR3 protein from the 5' RACE reads, leaving out DNA. The ten most abundant clones cover approximately 7% of a sample with hundreds of thousands of distinct CDR3 sequences. A word on this clonotype: No antigen is known for it.

Findings and caveats of the study: Specificity for HCMV among expanded NKG2C+ T cell clones was not established. Leadership of the CD3+CD56-NKG2C+ fraction also belonged to these clonotypes in a handful of donors.

CDR3 length: 20 residues. Per the germline V gene, CDR1 is MNHEY and CDR2 is SVGEGT. The specimen sequenced was blood T cells: a sorted CD56 or NKG2C T cell subset, CD4+ or CD8+ T cells, or bulk PBMC T cells (not recorded which). The chain combines TRBV6-2 or TRBV6-3 with TRBJ2-1; TCRdb designates TRBD2, a call that cannot be tested without DNA. This clonotype was obtained from a woman aged 18 to 69 in good health. The CDR3 loop is CASTPIGVGTSGGSYNEQFF.